This entry lists 7 T cell receptor beta chains sequenced from one sample in a study of cytomegalovirus exposure and HLA in healthy donors. Both 60 Vbeta primers and 13 Jbeta primers went into the PCR. Method: immunoSEQ multiplex PCR; TCRdb's copy keeps in-frame clones and lacks some. The data contain under 170,000 clones, 79% of them singletons. Sequencing input: PBMCs. Receptor source: a middle-aged man in good health and CMV-seropositive.

This rearrangement joins TRBV19 to TRBJ1-1, with D possibly TRBD1 on 6 matching bases. In germline, CDR1 is LNHDA, CDR2 SQIVND (reference sequence). The CDR3 consists of 14 residues. Trimming stripped 1 base from V and 1 base from J, with 7 bases between. The CDR3 region has the DNA TGTGCCAGTAGTATAGGAGGGGGGAACACTGAAGCTTTCTTT. Its translation: CASSIGGGNTEAFF.

The chain is built from TRBV27 and TRBJ2-7, with TRBD1 matching 10 bases. The CDR3 consists of 15 residues. J lost 4 bases, V lost 6 bases, and 9 bases had no gene match. CDR1 and CDR2 (germline): MNHEY, SMNVEV (reference sequence). CDR3 loop: CASSGLGTGEYEQYF. The CDR3 bases are TGTGCCAGCAGCGGACTAGGGACAGGGGAATACGAGCAGTACTTC.

The rearrangement links TRBV23-1 to TRBJ2-1, with D maybe TRBD2 (6 bases). TRBV23-1 belongs to the ORF category, with a function that is uncertain. V dropped 1 base and J dropped 5 bases, with 9 bases sitting between them. This CDR3 region has 14 residues. This CDR3 is CASSQCGANNEQFF. The CDR3 DNA reads TGCGCCAGCAGTCAATGCGGGGCTAACAATGAGCAGTTCTTC.

The genes are TRBV11-2 and TRBJ2-3; TRBD2 matches 11 bases. After removal of 3 bases from V and 6 bases from J, the junction contained 8 bases not matched to a gene. CDR1 is SGHAT, CDR2 FQNNGV, per germline. The CDR3 covers 16 residues. The CDR3 protein is CASSFSLAGGSDTQYF. CDR3 nucleotides: TGTGCCAGCAGCTTTTCGCTAGCGGGGGGCAGCGATACGCAGTATTTT.

The chain has TRBV9 and TRBJ1-5, with D possibly TRBD1 on 5 matching bases. The V gene lost 3 bases and the J gene lost 2 bases, with 12 bases spanning the gap. The CDR3 runs to 15 residues. Germline CDR1 and CDR2: SGDLS and YYNGEE. CDR3 sequence: CASSAGIGGNQPQHF. CDR3 nucleotides: TGTGCCAGCAGCGCAGGGATCGGCGGCAATCAGCCCCAGCATTTT.

The rearrangement joins TRBV4-1 to TRBJ2-7; 8 positions agree with TRBD2. CDR1 MGHRA and CDR2 YSYEKL come from the germline V gene. This CDR3 region has 20 residues. The trim removed 0 bases at V and 7 bases at J, leaving 23 bases unmatched. This chain's CDR3 is CASSQEPPSGSFSASREQYF. The CDR3 DNA sequence: TGCGCCAGCAGCCAAGAGCCCCCCAGCGGGAGTTTCTCGGCGTCACGGGAGCAGTACTTC.

The V gene is TRBV21-1, the J gene TRBJ2-1; TRBD2, the table's D call, was not compared with the DNA. TRBV21-1 is marked as a pseudogene. This CDR3 has 18 amino acids. The CDR3 here is CASSKPRLRLAVLNEQFF. CDR3 bases: TGTGCCAGCAGCAAACCACGATTGAGACTAGCAGTTTTGAATGAGCAGTTCTTC.